The T cell receptor beta chain under discussion was sequenced for a study of blood T cells in healthy people across ages. Study-level findings and limits: With age, beta diversity per million T cells declined roughly linearly, significantly by 40. Shifts in expanded clonotypes may have been confounded by donor CMV status, which was unknown. Among long-lived donors, naive CD4+ cells were more numerous and diversity higher than in aged donors.

Sample-barcoded 5' priming and a J-beta primer mix drove a second PCR of about 6 to 12 cycles. TCRdb recomputed calls from the 5' RACE reads with MiXCR, one row per CDR3 protein. The data contain 650,000 to 700,000 distinct CDR3 sequences, 45% to 60% of them seen just once; the ten biggest clones take up roughly 14%. Germline V gives CDR1 DFQATT, CDR2 SNEGSKA (reference sequence). The CDR3 is 14 residues long. The ends were cut back, 0 bases at V and 12 bases at J, with 18 bases in the middle. Total RNA was extracted at no less than 6 micrograms per sample. This clonotype occurred a few times. The antigen remains undetermined.

The chain couples TRBV20-1 to TRBJ2-1; D possibly corresponds to TRBD1 (7 bases). Specimen: blood. The TCR comes from an elderly woman in good health. The CDR3 protein is CSARDAGTEGAQFF. The CDR3 region has the DNA TGCAGTGCTAGAGATGCGGGGACGGAGGGGGCGCAGTTCTTC.